This TCR beta chain derives from a study of shared clonotypes between healthy human individuals. Selected positively for CCR7 and CD45RO-negative, naive CD8 cells excluded terminally differentiated effector memory CD45RA+ cells. The length of the CDR3 is 16 residues. Looked up from germline, CDR1 is MNHEY and CDR2 is SMNVEV (reference sequence). Here immunoSEQ multiplex PCR was the method, and the copy in TCRdb shows in-frame clones only, minus some. This table holds around 620,000 clones, 85% to 95% found once. Sequenced sample: naive CD8+ T cells sorted from blood. The receptor was derived from a woman in her thirties in good health. The chain joins TRBV27 to TRBJ2-5; 7 positions match TRBD1. The better agreement between TRBJ2-7 and the DNA end casts doubt on the J call. As DNA, the CDR3 is TGTGCCAGCAGGCCCGACAGGGACCCGAGCTCCTACGAGCAGTACTTC. It codes for CASRPDRDPSSYEQYF.